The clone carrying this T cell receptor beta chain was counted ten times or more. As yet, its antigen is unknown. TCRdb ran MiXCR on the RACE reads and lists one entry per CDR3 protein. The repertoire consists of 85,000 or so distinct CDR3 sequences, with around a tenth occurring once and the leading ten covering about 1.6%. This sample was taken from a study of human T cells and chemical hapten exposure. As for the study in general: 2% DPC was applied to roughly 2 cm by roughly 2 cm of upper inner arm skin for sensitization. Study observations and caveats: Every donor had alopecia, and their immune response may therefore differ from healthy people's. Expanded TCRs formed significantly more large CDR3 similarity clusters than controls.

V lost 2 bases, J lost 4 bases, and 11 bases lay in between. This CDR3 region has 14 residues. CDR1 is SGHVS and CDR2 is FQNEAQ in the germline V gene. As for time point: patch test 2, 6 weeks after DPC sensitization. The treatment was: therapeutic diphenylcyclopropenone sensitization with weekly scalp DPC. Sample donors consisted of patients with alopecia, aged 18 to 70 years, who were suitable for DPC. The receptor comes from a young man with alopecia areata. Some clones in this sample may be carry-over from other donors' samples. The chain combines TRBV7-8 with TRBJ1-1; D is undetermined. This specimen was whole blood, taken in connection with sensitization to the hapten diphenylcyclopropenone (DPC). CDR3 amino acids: CASSLFSSGTEAFF. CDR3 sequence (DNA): TGTGCCAGCAGCTTATTCTCTTCGGGCACTGAAGCTTTCTTT. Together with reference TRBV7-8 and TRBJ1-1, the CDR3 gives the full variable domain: GAGVSQSPRYKVAKRGQDVALRCDPISGHVSLFWYQQALGQGPEFLTYFQNEAQLDKSGLPSDRFFAERPEGSVSTLKIQRTQQEDSAVYLCASSLFSSGTEAFFGQGTRLTVV.